This T cell receptor beta chain was profiled in a study of T cell responses to AZD1222 COVID-19 vaccine. About this clone itself: Its antigen remains unknown.

Study-wide results and caveats: Females outnumbered males among donors, who were mostly white British; clonal diversity was possibly underestimated. Dominant at 160-218 and 743-854, vaccine-associated CD4 TCRs also spanned spike. Spike-specific TCR breadth and depth went up after people got two AZD1222 doses.

The CDR3 is made up of 13 amino acids. The germline V and J ends were trimmed by 1 base and 3 bases, with 7 bases remaining between them. Here immunoSEQ multiplex PCR was the method, and the copy in TCRdb shows in-frame clones only, minus some. Of more than 85,000 clones listed, about 88% are singletons. This receptor was identified in an adult who received the AZD1222 COVID-19 vaccine. The input for sequencing was peripheral blood, taken 28 days after the second AZD1222 dose. The gene calls are TRBV12-3 or TRBV12-4 and TRBJ2-7, with a tentative D call TRBD2 (5 bases). CDR3 loop: CASSLGGRYEQYF. As DNA, the CDR3 is TGTGCCAGCAGTTTAGGCGGGCGCTACGAGCAGTACTTC.